This T cell receptor (beta chain) was captured in a study of T cells expressing NK-cell markers. Study-wide background: One of eight sequenced donors was HCMV-seronegative; the other seven were seropositive. Findings and limits, study-wide: Dominant NKG2C+ clonotype frequencies of 1.0-7.0% of CD8+ T cells were measured in about 6 donors.

A word on this clonotype: Its antigen is still unknown.

TCR beta cDNA was generated via 5'RACE template switching incorporating UMIs. TCRdb derives one entry per CDR3 protein from the 5' RACE reads, leaving out DNA. The clone table shows some 600,000 distinct CDR3 sequences, with the ten largest holding around 4%. This CDR3 region has 12 residues. The chain joins TRBV12-3 or TRBV12-4 to TRBJ1-2; TCRdb designates TRBD1, a call that cannot be tested without DNA. This receptor was identified in a man aged 18 to 29 in good health. The specimen sequenced was blood T cells: a sorted CD56 or NKG2C T cell subset, CD4+ or CD8+ T cells, or bulk PBMC T cells (not recorded which). CDR3 loop: CASSMDRAGYTF.